Below, one TCR beta chain is given with its context. Unique molecular identifiers were used in preparing the TCRbeta library. One entry per CDR3 protein, called by TCRdb with MiXCR from the PCR reads. The table lists just over 950,000 distinct CDR3 sequences, roughly 29% of them singletons. The data were obtained in a study of T-cell reconstitution after alpha-beta-depleted transplantation in children. This CDR3 is built from 14 residues. Germline CDR1 MGHRA, CDR2 YSYEKL. V lost 5 bases, J lost 1 base, and 8 bases lay in between. This receptor was identified in a boy in the first two years of life who had a stem cell transplant for SCID, so the T cells may come from the graft donor. The chain couples TRBV4-1 to TRBJ2-2; D is unclear. This material consisted of PBMCs, mostly from graft donor cells, taken 360 days after TCRalphabeta/CD19-depleted stem cell transplant. This chain's CDR3 is CASSRVGNTGELFF. In DNA, the CDR3 is TGCGCCAGCAGCAGGGTGGGGAACACCGGGGAGCTGTTTTTT.